The rows below give T cell receptor beta chains drawn from one sample of a study of blood T cell repertoires in COVID-19. Method: immunoSEQ multiplex PCR; TCRdb's copy keeps in-frame clones and lacks some. The sample has about 240,000 clones; about 90% are singletons. Sequenced material: peripheral blood. The receptors come from a woman in her thirties who had recovered from COVID-19. Each CDR3 is given with its conserved first and last residue. A D gene is named only where the DNA matches it firmly. Rows may omit the clone size; those that give it use once, few, many or a size class.

j_gene | d_gene | v_gene | abundance | CDR3nt | CDR3aa
TRBJ1-2 | . | TRBV7-9 | . | TGTGCCAGCAGCGTACCAGGCTATGGCTACACCTTC | CASSVPGYGYTF
TRBJ1-1 | . | TRBV21-1 | . | TGTGCCAGCAGCAAAAAGGGAGGGTCCACTGAAGCTTTCTTT | CASSKKGGSTEAFF
TRBJ2-7 | . | TRBV3-1/TRBV3-2 | few | TGTGCCAGCAGCCAAGGTCCACTCGGGACCTACGAGCAGTACTTC | CASSQGPLGTYEQYF
TRBJ1-1 | . | TRBV4-1 | . | TGCGCCAGCAGCCTCGGGGAGGGTTGGACTGAAGCTTTCTTT | CASSLGEGWTEAFF
TRBJ1-5 | . | TRBV7-8 | . | TGTGCCAGCAGCCCAACGAGGTTGGAGGTGCGTAGCAATCAGCCCCAGCATTTT | CASSPTRLEVRSNQPQHF
TRBJ2-2 | . | TRBV5-6 | . | TGTGCCAGCAGCCCTGGACAGCCGAACACCGGGGAGCTGTTTTTT | CASSPGQPNTGELFF
TRBJ1-5 | TRBD1 | TRBV27 | . | TGTGCCAGCAGTCTGCTGGCCCCTGGACAGGGTAGCAATCAGCCCCAGCATTTT | CASSLLAPGQGSNQPQHF
TRBJ2-1 | . | TRBV11-2 | once | TGTGCCAGCAGCCCCGACCCGGGGGGCTCCAATGAGCAGTTCTTC | CASSPDPGGSNEQFF
TRBJ2-1 | . | TRBV3-1/TRBV3-2 | many | TGTGCCAGCAGCCTTACTAGCTACTCCTACAATGAGCAGTTCTTC | CASSLTSYSYNEQFF
TRBJ2-7 | . | TRBV19 | . | TGTGCCAGTAGTGGAACCTCTAGTAATCCCGAGCAGTACTTC | CASSGTSSNPEQYF
TRBJ2-4 | TRBD1 | TRBV19 | . | TGTGCCAGTAGTACCCAAGGACAGGGATGGGCCAAAAACATTCAGTACTTC | CASSTQGQGWAKNIQYF
TRBJ2-6 | . | TRBV4-1 | few | TGCGCCAGCAGCCAAGTGTTGCAGGACTCTGGGGCCAACGTCCTGACTTTC | CASSQVLQDSGANVLTF
TRBJ2-1 | . | TRBV5-1 | . | TGCGCCAGCAGCGAGCAGGGGAACTCCTACAATGAGCAGTTCTTC | CASSEQGNSYNEQFF
TRBJ2-3 | . | TRBV24-1 | . | TGTGCCACCGCGGCAGGGGGACTCGGTACGCAGTATTTT | CATAAGGLGTQYF
TRBJ1-6 | TRBD1 | TRBV2 | . | TGTGCCAGCAGCGGACAGGCAAGCTCCTATAATTCACCCCTCCACTTT | CASSGQASSYNSPLHF
TRBJ1-6 | . | TRBV5-1 | . | TGCGCCAGCAGCTCCATCGGGGACTATAATTCACCCCTCCACTTT | CASSSIGDYNSPLHF
TRBJ1-2 | . | TRBV6-1 | . | TGTGCCAGCAGTGAACCTGGACAGCCCAGTTATGGCTACACCTTC | CASSEPGQPSYGYTF